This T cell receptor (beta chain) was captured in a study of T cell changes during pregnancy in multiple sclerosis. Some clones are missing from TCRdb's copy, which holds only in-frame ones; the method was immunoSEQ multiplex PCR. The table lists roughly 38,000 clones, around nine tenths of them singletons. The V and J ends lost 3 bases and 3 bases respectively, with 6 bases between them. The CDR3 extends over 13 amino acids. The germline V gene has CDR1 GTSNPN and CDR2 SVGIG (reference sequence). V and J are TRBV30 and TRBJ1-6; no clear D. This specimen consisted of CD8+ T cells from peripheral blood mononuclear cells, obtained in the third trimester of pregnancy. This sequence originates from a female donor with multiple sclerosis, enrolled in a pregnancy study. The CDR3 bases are TGTGCCTGGAGACAGTTCTATAATTCACCCCTCCACTTT. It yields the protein CAWRQFYNSPLHF.